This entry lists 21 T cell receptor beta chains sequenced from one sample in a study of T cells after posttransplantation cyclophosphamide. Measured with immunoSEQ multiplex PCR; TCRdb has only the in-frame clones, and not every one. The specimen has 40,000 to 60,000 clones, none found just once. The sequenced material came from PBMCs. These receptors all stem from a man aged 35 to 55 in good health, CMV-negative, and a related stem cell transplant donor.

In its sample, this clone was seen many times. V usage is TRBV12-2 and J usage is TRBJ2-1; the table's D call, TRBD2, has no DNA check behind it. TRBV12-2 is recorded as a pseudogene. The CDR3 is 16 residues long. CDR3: CASRLARLAENNEQFF. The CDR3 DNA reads TGTGCAAGTCGCTTAGCCCGACTAGCGGAGAACAATGAGCAGTTCTTC.

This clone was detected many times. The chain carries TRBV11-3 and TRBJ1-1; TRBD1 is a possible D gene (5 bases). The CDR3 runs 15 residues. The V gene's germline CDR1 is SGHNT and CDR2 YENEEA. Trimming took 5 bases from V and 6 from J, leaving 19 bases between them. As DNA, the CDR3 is TGTGCCAGCAGCGTACAAATGGGGGGTCTGGCTGAAGCTTTCTTT. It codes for CASSVQMGGLAEAFF.

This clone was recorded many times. The CDR3 nucleotides are TGTGCCAGCAGCTTAGGAGGCACCGGGGAGCTGTTTTTT. Residues: CASSLGGTGELFF. This chain joins TRBV11-2 and TRBJ2-2; D is uncertain. The ends were cut back, 1 base at V and 4 bases at J, with 4 bases in the middle. The CDR3 totals 13 residues. In germline, CDR1 is SGHAT, CDR2 FQNNGV.

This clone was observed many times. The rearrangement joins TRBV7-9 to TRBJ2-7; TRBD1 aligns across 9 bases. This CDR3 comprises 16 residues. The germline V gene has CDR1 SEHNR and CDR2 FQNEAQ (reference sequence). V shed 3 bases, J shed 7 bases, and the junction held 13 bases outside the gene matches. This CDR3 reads CASSFGTGPLREEQYF. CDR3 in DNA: TGTGCCAGCAGCTTCGGGACAGGGCCCCTCCGGGAAGAGCAGTACTTC. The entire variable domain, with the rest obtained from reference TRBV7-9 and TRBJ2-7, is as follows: DTGVSQNPRHKITKRGQNVTFRCDPISEHNRLYWYRQTLGQGPEFLTYFQNEAQLEKSRLLSDRFSAERPKGSFSTLEIQRTEQGDSAMYLCASSFGTGPLREEQYFGPGTRLTVT.

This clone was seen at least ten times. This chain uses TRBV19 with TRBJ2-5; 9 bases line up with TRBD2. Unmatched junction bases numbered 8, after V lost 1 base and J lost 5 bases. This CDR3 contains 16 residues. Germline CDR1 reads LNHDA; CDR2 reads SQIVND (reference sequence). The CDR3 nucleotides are TGTGCCAGTAGTATAGGTCCTAGCGGGACGGGGGAGACCCAGTACTTC. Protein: CASSIGPSGTGETQYF.

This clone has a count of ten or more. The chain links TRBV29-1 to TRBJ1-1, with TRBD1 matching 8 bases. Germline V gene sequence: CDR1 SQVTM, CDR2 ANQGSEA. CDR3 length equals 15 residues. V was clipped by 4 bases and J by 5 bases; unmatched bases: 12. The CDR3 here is CSVVFPQGARTEAFF. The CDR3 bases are TGCAGCGTTGTATTCCCTCAGGGGGCGAGGACTGAAGCTTTCTTT.

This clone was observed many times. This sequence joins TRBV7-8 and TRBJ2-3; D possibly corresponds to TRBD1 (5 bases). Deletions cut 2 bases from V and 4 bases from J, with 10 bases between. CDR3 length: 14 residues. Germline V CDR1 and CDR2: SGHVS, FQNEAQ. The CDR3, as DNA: TGTGCCAGCAGCTTATGGGGCAGGGCAGATACGCAGTATTTT. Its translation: CASSLWGRADTQYF.

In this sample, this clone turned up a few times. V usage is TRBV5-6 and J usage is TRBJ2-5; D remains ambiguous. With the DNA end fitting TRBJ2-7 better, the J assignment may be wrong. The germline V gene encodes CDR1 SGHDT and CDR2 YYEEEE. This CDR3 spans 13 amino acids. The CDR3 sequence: CASSFDGYYEQYF. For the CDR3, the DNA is TGTGCCAGCAGCTTTGACGGGTACTACGAGCAGTACTTC.

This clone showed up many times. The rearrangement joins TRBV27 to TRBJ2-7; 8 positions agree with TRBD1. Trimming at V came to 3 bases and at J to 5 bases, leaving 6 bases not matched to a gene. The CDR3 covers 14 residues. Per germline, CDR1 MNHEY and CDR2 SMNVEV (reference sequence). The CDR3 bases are TGTGCCAGCAGTTTTGGGACAGGAAGGAACGAGCAGTACTTC. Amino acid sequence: CASSFGTGRNEQYF.

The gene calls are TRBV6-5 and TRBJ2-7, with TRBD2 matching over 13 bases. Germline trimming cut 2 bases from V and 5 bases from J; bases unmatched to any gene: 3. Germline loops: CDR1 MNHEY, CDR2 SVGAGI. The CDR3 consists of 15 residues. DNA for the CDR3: TGTGCCAGCAGTTACAGTGGACTAGCGGGAGACGAGCAGTACTTC. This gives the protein CASSYSGLAGDEQYF.

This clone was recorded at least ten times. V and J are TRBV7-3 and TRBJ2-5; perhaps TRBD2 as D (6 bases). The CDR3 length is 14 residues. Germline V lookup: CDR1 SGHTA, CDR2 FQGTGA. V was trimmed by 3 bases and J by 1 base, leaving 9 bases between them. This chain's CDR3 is CASSFRGTQETQYF. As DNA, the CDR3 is TGTGCCAGCAGCTTCCGCGGGACCCAAGAGACCCAGTACTTC.

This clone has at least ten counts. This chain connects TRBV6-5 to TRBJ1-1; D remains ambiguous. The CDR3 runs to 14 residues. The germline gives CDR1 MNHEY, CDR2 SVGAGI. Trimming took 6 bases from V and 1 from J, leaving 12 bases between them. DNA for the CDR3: TGTGCCAGCAGAATGGGCCAGCAGAACACTGAAGCTTTCTTT. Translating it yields CASRMGQQNTEAFF.

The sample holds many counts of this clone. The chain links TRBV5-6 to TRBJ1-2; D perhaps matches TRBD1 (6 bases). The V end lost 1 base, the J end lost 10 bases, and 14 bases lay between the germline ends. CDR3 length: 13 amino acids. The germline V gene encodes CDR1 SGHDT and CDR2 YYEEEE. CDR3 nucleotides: TGTGCCAGCAGCTTGCCTGCCGGACAGCACTACACCTTC. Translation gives CASSLPAGQHYTF.

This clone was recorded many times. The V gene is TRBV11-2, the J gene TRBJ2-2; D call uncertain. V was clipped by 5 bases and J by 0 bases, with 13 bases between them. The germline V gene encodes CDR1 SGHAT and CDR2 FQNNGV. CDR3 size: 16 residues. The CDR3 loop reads CASSPRRVPNTGELFF. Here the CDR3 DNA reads TGTGCCAGCAGCCCCAGGCGCGTCCCGAACACCGGGGAGCTGTTTTTT.

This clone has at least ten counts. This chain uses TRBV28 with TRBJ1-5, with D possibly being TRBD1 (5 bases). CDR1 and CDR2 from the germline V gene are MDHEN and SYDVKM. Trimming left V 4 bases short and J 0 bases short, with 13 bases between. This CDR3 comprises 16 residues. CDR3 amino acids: CASSSPQGSSNQPQHF. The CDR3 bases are TGTGCCAGCAGTTCGCCCCAGGGATCTAGCAATCAGCCCCAGCATTTT.

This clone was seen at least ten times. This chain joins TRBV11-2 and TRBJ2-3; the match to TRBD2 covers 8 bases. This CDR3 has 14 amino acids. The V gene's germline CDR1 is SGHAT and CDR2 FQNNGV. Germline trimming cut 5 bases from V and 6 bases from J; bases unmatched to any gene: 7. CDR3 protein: CASSASGSPDTQYF. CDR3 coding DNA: TGTGCCAGCAGCGCCAGCGGGAGTCCCGATACGCAGTATTTT.

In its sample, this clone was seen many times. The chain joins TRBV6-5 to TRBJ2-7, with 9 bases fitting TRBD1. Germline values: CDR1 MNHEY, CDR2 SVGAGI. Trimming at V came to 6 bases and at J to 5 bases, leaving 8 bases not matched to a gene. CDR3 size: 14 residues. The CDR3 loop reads CASSRGQGSNEQYF. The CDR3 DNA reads TGTGCCAGCAGCCGGGGACAGGGAAGTAACGAGCAGTACTTC.

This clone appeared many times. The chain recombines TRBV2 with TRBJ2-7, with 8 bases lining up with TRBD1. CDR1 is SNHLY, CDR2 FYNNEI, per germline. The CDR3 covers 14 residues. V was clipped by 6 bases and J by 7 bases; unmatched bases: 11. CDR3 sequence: CASSPRTGLGEQYF. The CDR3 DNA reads TGTGCCAGCAGCCCCAGGACAGGGTTGGGGGAGCAGTACTTC.

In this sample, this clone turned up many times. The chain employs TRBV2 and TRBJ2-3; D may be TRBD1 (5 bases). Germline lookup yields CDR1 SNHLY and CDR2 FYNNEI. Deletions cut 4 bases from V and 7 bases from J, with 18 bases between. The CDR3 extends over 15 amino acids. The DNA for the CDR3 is TGTGCCAGCAGTGGATGGGCGTCGACAGTAAATACGCAGTATTTT. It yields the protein CASSGWASTVNTQYF.

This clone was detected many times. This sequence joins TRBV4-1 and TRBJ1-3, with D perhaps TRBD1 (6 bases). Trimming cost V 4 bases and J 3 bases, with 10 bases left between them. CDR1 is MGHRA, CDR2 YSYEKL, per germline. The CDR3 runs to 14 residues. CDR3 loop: CASSRTGIGNTIYF. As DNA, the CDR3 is TGCGCCAGCAGCCGAACAGGGATTGGAAACACCATATATTTT.

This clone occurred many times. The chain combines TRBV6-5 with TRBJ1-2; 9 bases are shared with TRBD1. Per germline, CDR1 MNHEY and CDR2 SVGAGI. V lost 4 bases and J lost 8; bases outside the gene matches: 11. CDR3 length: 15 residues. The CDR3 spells CASSSSPGQGVGYTF. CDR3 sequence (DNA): TGTGCCAGCAGTTCCAGCCCGGGACAGGGTGTGGGCTACACCTTC.